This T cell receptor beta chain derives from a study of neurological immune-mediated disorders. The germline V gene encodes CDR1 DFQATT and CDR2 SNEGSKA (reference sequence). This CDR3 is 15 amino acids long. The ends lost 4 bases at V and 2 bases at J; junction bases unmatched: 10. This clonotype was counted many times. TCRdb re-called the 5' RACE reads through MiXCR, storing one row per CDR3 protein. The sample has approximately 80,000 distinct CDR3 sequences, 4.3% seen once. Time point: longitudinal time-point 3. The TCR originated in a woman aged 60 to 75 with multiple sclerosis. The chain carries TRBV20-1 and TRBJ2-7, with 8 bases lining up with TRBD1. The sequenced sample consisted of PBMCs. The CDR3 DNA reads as TGCAGTGCTAAACTTCACAGGGGGTCCCCCTACGAGCAGTACTTC. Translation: CSAKLHRGSPYEQYF.